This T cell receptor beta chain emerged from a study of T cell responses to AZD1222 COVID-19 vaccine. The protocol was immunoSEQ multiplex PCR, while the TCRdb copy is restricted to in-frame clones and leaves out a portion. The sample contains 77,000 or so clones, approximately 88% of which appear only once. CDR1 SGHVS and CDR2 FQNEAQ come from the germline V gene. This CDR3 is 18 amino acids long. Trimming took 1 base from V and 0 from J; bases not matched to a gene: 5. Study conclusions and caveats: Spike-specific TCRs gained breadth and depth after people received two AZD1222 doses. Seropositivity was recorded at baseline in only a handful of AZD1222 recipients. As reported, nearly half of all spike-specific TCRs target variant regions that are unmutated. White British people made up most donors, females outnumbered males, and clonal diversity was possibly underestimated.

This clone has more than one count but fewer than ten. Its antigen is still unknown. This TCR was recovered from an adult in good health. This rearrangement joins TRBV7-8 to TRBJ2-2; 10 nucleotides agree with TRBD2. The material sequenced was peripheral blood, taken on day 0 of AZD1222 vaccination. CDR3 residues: CASSLGLAGAPNTGELFF. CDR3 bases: TGTGCCAGCAGCTTAGGCCTAGCGGGGGCCCCGAACACCGGGGAGCTGTTTTTT. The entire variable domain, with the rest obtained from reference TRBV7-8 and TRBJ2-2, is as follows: GAGVSQSPRYKVAKRGQDVALRCDPISGHVSLFWYQQALGQGPEFLTYFQNEAQLDKSGLPSDRFFAERPEGSVSTLKIQRTQQEDSAVYLCASSLGLAGAPNTGELFFGEGSRLTVL.